This T cell receptor (beta chain) is from a study of cytomegalovirus exposure and HLA in healthy donors. The wider study: A prior analysis found some 110 million unique TCR beta sequences from around 200 million T cells. Whole-study results and caveats: Cytomegalovirus-associated TCR beta chains were listed, numbering more than 150. In a later analysis, a genetic analysis reported fewer productive-TCR N-insertions in an Asian-associated ancestry cluster than the cohort average. It emerged from a later analysis that several of the most significant clusters appeared to be linked to common viral pathogens.

The PCR contained 60 Vbeta and 13 Jbeta primers. Only in-frame clones appear in the TCRdb table, and some are missing; sequencing was by immunoSEQ multiplex PCR. Here the sample spans 150,000 to 200,000 clones, 82% being singletons. CDR1 is LNHNV, CDR2 YYDKDF, per germline (reference sequence). Trimming left V 1 base short and J 2 bases short, with 8 bases between. This CDR3 region has 14 residues. Comments on this clone: What it recognizes is unknown.

The chain has TRBV15 and TRBJ1-2; D is perhaps TRBD1 (5 bases). This TCR was recovered from a boy aged 2 to 9 in good health and CMV-seronegative. Input material: PBMCs. This CDR3 is CATSRATVNYGYTF. CDR3 bases: TGTGCCACCAGCAGAGCGACAGTAAACTATGGCTACACCTTC.